This T cell receptor (beta chain) was captured by sequencing in a study of long-term antiretroviral therapy in people with HIV. This clone was seen a single time. Runs used v3.0 of the immunoSEQ assay and were done at survey level. Data came from immunoSEQ multiplex PCR; TCRdb stores just in-frame clones and leaves some out. The repertoire holds around 35,000 clones, around 72% seen once, with approximately 8% in the top ten. The sequences come from unsorted PBMCs, collected 3.1 years after starting antiretroviral therapy. This TCR came from a woman aged 45-60 years with HIV.

The CDR3 is CASSITGLSTEAFF. In DNA form, the CDR3 reads TGTGCCAGTAGTATCACGGGTTTATCCACTGAAGCTTTCTTT. This sequence joins TRBV19 and TRBJ1-1; D unresolved. With 3 bases removed from V and 4 bases from J, the gap between germline ends came to 12 bases. Germline-derived CDR1 and CDR2 are LNHDA and SQIVND (reference sequence). This CDR3 has 14 amino acids.